This passage covers 6 T cell receptor beta chains from one sample sequenced in a study of blood T cells in healthy people across ages. For the second PCR, which ran for roughly 6 to 11 cycles, a sample-barcoded 5' primer and a J-beta primer mix were used. Each CDR3 protein is one row after TCRdb ran MiXCR on the 5' RACE reads. The sample includes around 900,000 distinct CDR3 sequences, 29% of them seen just once. Sequenced material: blood. These receptors were taken from a woman older than 75 in good health.

This clonotype was detected many times. V gene TRBV6-5 combines with J gene TRBJ2-3, with TRBD1 matching over 9 bases. The germline gives CDR1 MNHEY, CDR2 SVGAGI. There are 15 residues in the CDR3. J gave up 3 bases and V 4 bases, and 5 bases lay outside the gene matches. The CDR3 DNA is TGTGCCAGCAGTTTCACAGGGGGCGTAACAGATACGCAGTATTTT. Translated, it gives CASSFTGGVTDTQYF.

The sample holds many counts of this clonotype. The chain combines TRBV29-1 with TRBJ2-1; a possible D gene is TRBD2 (5 bases). CDR1 is SQVTM, CDR2 ANQGSEA, per germline. V was pared by 6 bases and J by 9 bases, with 12 bases between. This CDR3 region has 11 residues. In DNA, the CDR3 is TGCAGCGTAAGTCCGGGGATTGAGCAGTTCTTC. It encodes CSVSPGIEQFF.

This clonotype occurred many times. This rearrangement joins TRBV5-1 to TRBJ2-1; no firm D call. V lost 2 bases and J lost 0, with 9 bases in between. Germline lookup yields CDR1 SGHRS and CDR2 YFSETQ. This CDR3 has 15 residues. CDR3 sequence: CASSFPESSYNEQFF. Here the CDR3 DNA reads TGCGCCAGCAGCTTTCCTGAAAGCTCCTACAATGAGCAGTTCTTC.

Note on this clonotype: Just one base apart from a much larger clone, this may be a read error. The chain joins TRBV7-2 to TRBJ2-5, with D uncertain. Germline CDR1 reads SGHTA; CDR2 reads FQGNSA. With 1 base removed from V and 9 bases from J, the gap between germline ends came to 15 bases. The CDR3 spans 14 residues. CDR3 residues: CASSLGATGGAQYF. CDR3 DNA sequence: TGTGCCAGCAGCTTAGGGGCGACGGGTGGGGCCCAGTACTTC.

A word on this clonotype: This sequence may be a read error, since a much larger clone differs from it by one base. The chain joins TRBV20-1 to TRBJ2-7, with D possibly TRBD2 on 5 matching bases. There are 13 residues in the CDR3. With 3 bases removed from V and 7 bases from J, the gap between germline ends came to 16 bases. Per the germline V gene, CDR1 is DFQATT and CDR2 is SNEGSKA (reference sequence). The CDR3 here is CSAREPDGGEQYF. DNA of the CDR3: TGCAGTGCTAGGGAACCAGACGGCGGGGAGCAGTACTTC.

Of note for this clonotype: At one boundary the junction diverges from the germline segment, which might be a read error. The J gene is TRBJ2-3, the V gene TRBV6-2 or TRBV6-3; 7 positions agree with TRBD2. The CDR3 extends over 17 amino acids. Per the germline V gene, CDR1 is MNHEY and CDR2 is SVGEGT. The CDR3 loop reads CASGYSASGFRTDTRYF. CDR3 sequence (DNA): TGTGCCAGCGGTTACTCGGCTAGCGGATTTCGCACAGATACGCGGTATTTT.